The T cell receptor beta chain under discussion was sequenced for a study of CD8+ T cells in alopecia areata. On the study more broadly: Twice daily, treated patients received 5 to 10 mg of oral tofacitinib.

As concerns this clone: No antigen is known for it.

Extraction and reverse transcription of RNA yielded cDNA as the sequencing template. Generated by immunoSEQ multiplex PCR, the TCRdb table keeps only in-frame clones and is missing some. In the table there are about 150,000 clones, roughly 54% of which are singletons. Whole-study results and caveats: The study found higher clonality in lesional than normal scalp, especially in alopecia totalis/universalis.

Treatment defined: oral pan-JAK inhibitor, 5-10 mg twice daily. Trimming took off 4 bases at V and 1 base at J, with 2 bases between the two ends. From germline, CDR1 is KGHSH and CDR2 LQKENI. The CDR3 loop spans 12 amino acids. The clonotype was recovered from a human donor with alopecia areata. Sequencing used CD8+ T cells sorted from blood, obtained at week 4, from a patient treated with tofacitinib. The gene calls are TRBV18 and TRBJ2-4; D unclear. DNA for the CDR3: TGTGCCAGCTCACTGGCCAAAAACATTCAGTACTTC. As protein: CASSLAKNIQYF.